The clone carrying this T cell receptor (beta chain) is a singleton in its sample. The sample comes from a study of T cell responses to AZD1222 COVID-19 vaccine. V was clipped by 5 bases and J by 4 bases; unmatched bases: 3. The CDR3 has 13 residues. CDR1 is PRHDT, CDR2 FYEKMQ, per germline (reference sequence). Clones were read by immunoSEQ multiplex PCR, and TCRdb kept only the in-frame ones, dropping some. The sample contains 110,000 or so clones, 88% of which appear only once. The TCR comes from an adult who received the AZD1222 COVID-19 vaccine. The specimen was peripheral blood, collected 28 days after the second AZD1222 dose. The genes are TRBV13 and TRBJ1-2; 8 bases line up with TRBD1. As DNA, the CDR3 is TGTGCCAGCAGCCAGCAGGGGGCCTATGGCTACACCTTC. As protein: CASSQQGAYGYTF.